The rows below give T cell receptor beta chains drawn from one sample of a study of blood T cells in healthy people across ages. TCRdb reanalysed the 5' RACE reads using MiXCR and keeps one entry per CDR3 protein. The table lists 1.5 million to 2 million distinct CDR3 sequences, approximately 30% of them singletons. Sequencing input: blood. These receptor sequences come from a woman in her 30s in good health. Both conserved end residues are part of each CDR3. Fields, in order: D gene, J gene, clone size, V gene, CDR3 DNA, CDR3 protein. A D gene is named only where the DNA matches it firmly. Clone size is shown for a subset of rows, as once, few, many or a class of expanded clone.

>TRBD2|TRBJ2-5|many|TRBV6-5
TGTGCCAGCAGAACAGCGGGAGTAGAGACCCAGTACTTC
CASRTAGVETQYF
>TRBD2|TRBJ2-1|many|TRBV29-1
TGCAGCGCGGGTCTAGCGGGGTCAAGAAACCATGAGCAGTTCTTC
CSAGLAGSRNHEQFF
>TRBD2|TRBJ2-4|NA|TRBV14
TGTGCCAGCAGCCAGAGCAGCGGGAGACAAGGGTTGGCCAAAAACATTCAGTACTTC
CASSQSSGRQGLAKNIQYF
>NA|TRBJ1-1|NA|TRBV3-1
TGTGCCAGCAGCCGACGGGGGAATGGGGACACTGAAGCTTTCTTT
CASSRRGNGDTEAFF
>TRBD1|TRBJ2-7|NA|TRBV7-9
TGTGCCAGCAGCCAAAGACAGGGGGCAAGTTGGTTAGAGCAGTACTTC
CASSQRQGASWLEQYF
>NA|TRBJ2-1|NA|TRBV21-1
TGTGCCAGCAGCATTATAGACAGTTACAATGAGCAGTTCTTC
CASSIIDSYNEQFF
>NA|TRBJ2-7|NA|TRBV7-9
TGTGCCAGCAGCCCGATAGCCACCTACGAGCAGTACTTC
CASSPIATYEQYF
>NA|TRBJ2-3|many|TRBV10-3
TGTGCCATCGCGACGCAGGGGACAGATACGCAGTATTTT
CAIATQGTDTQYF
>NA|TRBJ2-7|few|TRBV7-2
TGTGCCAGCAGCTTAACCCGGCGTGCCTCCTACGAGCAGTACTTC
CASSLTRRASYEQYF
>TRBD1|TRBJ2-1|few|TRBV7-2
TGTGCCAGCAGCTTAGCGATCGGCCCAGGGGACAGTGAGCAGTTCTTC
CASSLAIGPGDSEQFF
>NA|TRBJ2-7|few|TRBV5-1
TGCGCCAGTACAGGGTGCGACGAGCAGTACTTC
CASTGCDEQYF
>NA|TRBJ2-1|many|TRBV10-2
TGCGCCAGCGGGACGGCGATCTCCTACAATGAGCAGTTCTTC
CASGTAISYNEQFF
>TRBD2|TRBJ2-1|NA|TRBV9
TGTGCCGGCAGCAGTAGCGGGAGTGTCGTGAATGAGCAGTTCTTC
CAGSSSGSVVNEQFF
>NA|TRBJ2-7|NA|TRBV20-1
TGCAGGGCCCCGAGGATAGGAAACGAGCAGTACTTC
CRAPRIGNEQYF
>TRBD2|TRBJ2-5|few|TRBV20-1
TGCAGTGCTAGCTCACTAGCGGGAGGAAAAGAGACCCAGTACTTC
CSASSLAGGKETQYF
>TRBD1|TRBJ1-2|NA|TRBV5-1
TGCGCCAGCAACTCGACAGGGGAGGATGGTTACACCTTC
CASNSTGEDGYTF
>NA|TRBJ2-7|few|TRBV2
TGTGCCAGCAGTGGTGAGACCCCCGAGCAGTACTTC
CASSGETPEQYF
>NA|TRBJ2-7|many|TRBV20-1
TGCAGTGTCGGAGCGGTGGGGTTTAACGAGCAGTACTTC
CSVGAVGFNEQYF
>TRBD1|TRBJ2-3|NA|TRBV29-1
TGCAGCGTTGAAGGACAGGGGGAGATAACAGATACGCAGTATTTT
CSVEGQGEITDTQYF
>NA|TRBJ1-6|many|TRBV5-1
TGCGCCAGCAGCTTGGCAGCGGCAGTTAATTCACCCCTCCACTTT
CASSLAAAVNSPLHF
>TRBD2|TRBJ2-5|NA|TRBV5-1
TGCGCCAGCAGCGGACTAGTTGCGGAGACCCAGTACTTC
CASSGLVAETQYF
>NA|TRBJ1-2|NA|TRBV20-1
TGCAGTGTCCCTACTGGACCTAACTATGGCTACACCTTC
CSVPTGPNYGYTF
>NA|TRBJ1-5|NA|TRBV12-3/TRBV12-4
TGTGCCAGCAGTTTAACCCTGCTGACAGATCAGCCCCAGCATTTT
CASSLTLLTDQPQHF
>TRBD2|TRBJ2-1|few|TRBV12-3/TRBV12-4
TGTGCCAGCAGTCCGGGACTACCCCTCGGCAATGAGCAGTTCTTC
CASSPGLPLGNEQFF
>TRBD1|TRBJ1-1|NA|TRBV6-6
TGTGCCAGCAATATAGACAGGGTTGGGAACACTGAAGCTTTCTTT
CASNIDRVGNTEAFF
>TRBD1|TRBJ2-5|many|TRBV7-2
TGTGCCAGCAGCTTAGGAGGGGGCGCAAAGACCCAGTACTTC
CASSLGGGAKTQYF
>TRBD1|TRBJ1-2|NA|TRBV18
TGTGCCAGCTCACCAACCGGGACAGGGGTTATGGGCTACACCTTC
CASSPTGTGVMGYTF
>TRBD2|TRBJ2-7|NA|TRBV20-1
TGCAGTGTACGAGGACTAGCGGGATACGAGCAGTACTTC
CSVRGLAGYEQYF
>TRBD1|TRBJ2-1|NA|TRBV10-3
TGTGCCATCAGTGAGCGTCTAGGACAGGGGGGTGAGCAGTTCTTC
CAISERLGQGGEQFF
>NA|TRBJ2-1|many|TRBV15
TGTGCCACCAGCAGAGGATTCCAGGGGACGAACAATGAGCAGTTCTTC
CATSRGFQGTNNEQFF